The clone carrying this TCR beta chain was counted between two and nine times. Its antigen is unidentified. Each CDR3 protein gets one entry after TCRdb re-called the 5' RACE reads with MiXCR. The table has about 560,000 distinct CDR3 sequences, about 20% seen once; the top ten hold approximately 8.4%. With V trimmed by 4 bases and J by 1 base, 3 bases remained unmatched. The V gene's germline CDR1 is SQVTM and CDR2 ANQGSEA. This CDR3 contains 13 residues. This entry belongs to a study of T-cell memory formation after mild COVID-19. Regarding the study as a whole: Among CD4+ contracting clones, most were CM and EM, and CD8+ ones EMRA. The study detected some responding clones in pre-infection memory, suggesting cross-reactive memory joined.

This clonotype was sampled from an adult woman who had mild COVID-19 (a few samples of this study predate the infection). Cell type and time point are not known. Sequences were obtained from PBMCs or a T cell subset sorted from them (not recorded which). V and J are TRBV29-1 and TRBJ2-5; 7 bases align to TRBD1. CDR3 protein: CSVAGGPQETQYF. The CDR3 region has the DNA TGCAGCGTTGCAGGGGGTCCCCAAGAGACCCAGTACTTC.